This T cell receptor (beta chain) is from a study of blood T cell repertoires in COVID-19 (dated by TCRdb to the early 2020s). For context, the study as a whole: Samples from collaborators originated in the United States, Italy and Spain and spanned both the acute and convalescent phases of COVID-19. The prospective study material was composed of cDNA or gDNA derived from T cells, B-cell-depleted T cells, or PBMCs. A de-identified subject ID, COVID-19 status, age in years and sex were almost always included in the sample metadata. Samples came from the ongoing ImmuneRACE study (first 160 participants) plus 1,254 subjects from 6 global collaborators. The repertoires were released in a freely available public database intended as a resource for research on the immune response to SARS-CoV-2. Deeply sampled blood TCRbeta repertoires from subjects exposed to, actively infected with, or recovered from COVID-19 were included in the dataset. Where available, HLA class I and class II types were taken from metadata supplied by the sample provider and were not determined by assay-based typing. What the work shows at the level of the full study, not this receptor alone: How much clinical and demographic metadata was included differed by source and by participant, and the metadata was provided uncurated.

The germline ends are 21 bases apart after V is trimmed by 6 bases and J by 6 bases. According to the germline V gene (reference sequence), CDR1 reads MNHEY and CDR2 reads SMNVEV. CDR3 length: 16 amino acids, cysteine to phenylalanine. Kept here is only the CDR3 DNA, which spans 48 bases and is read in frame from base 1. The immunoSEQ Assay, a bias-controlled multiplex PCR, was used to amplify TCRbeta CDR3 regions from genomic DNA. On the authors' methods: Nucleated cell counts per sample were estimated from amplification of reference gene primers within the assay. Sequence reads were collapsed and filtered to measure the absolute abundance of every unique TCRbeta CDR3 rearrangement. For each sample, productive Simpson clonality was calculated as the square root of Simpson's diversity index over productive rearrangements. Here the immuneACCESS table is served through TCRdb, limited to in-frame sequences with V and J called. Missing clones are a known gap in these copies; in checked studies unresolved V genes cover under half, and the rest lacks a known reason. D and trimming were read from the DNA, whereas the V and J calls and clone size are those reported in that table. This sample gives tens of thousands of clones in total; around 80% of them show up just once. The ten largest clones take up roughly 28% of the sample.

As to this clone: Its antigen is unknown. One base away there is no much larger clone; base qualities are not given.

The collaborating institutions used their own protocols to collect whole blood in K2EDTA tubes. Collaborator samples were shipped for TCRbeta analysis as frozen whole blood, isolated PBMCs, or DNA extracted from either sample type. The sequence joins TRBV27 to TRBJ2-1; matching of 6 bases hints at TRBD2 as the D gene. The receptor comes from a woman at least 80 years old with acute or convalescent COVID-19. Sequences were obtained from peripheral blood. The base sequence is TGTGCCAGCAGACATATTTTCGGGAGCCTGCCCAATGAGCAGTTCTTC. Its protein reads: CASRHIFGSLPNEQFF.